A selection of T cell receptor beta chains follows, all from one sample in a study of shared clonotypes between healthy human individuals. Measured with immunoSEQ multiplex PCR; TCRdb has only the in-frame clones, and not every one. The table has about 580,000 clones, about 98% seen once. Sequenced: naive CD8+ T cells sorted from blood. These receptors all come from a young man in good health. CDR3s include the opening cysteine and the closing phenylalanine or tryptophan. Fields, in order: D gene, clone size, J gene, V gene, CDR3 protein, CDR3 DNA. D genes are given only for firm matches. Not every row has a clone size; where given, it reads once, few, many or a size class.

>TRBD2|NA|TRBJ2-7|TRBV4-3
CASSQESTGLGIYEQYF
TGCGCCAGCAGCCAAGAATCGACGGGACTAGGGATCTACGAGCAGTACTTC
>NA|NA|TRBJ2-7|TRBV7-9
CASSLVSGSQQYF
TGTGCCAGCAGCTTGGTTTCGGGCTCTCAGCAGTACTTC
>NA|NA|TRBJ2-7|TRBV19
CASSPGSQGYEQYF
TGTGCCAGTAGCCCCGGATCCCAGGGCTACGAGCAGTACTTC
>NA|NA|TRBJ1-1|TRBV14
CASSRRQMNTEAFF
TGTGCCAGCAGCCGAAGACAGATGAACACTGAAGCTTTCTTT
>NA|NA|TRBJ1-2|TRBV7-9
CASSGGGLNYGYTF
TGTGCCAGCAGCGGTGGCGGACTGAATTATGGCTACACCTTC
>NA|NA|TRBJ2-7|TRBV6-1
CASSDLGRSYEQYF
TGTGCCAGCAGTGATCTTGGCAGATCCTACGAGCAGTACTTC
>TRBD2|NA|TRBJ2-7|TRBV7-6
CASSFLASGSEQYF
TGTGCCAGCAGCTTTTTAGCTAGCGGGAGCGAGCAGTACTTC
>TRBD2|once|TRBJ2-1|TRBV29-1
CSAALAGNSYNEQFF
TGCAGCGCCGCACTAGCGGGTAACTCCTACAATGAGCAGTTCTTC
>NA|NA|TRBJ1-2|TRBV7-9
CASVPWGNYGYTF
TGTGCCAGCGTCCCCTGGGGTAACTATGGCTACACCTTC
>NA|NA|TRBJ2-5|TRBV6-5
CASRVQVGETQYF
TGTGCCAGCAGGGTGCAGGTTGGGGAGACCCAGTACTTC
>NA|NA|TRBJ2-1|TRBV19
CASSMGGYNEQFF
TGTGCCAGTAGTATGGGAGGCTACAATGAGCAGTTCTTC
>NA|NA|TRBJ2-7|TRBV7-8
CASSLDPAYEQYF
TGTGCCAGCAGCTTAGACCCGGCATACGAGCAGTACTTC
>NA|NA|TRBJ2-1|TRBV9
CASSAPWGGYEQFF
TGTGCCAGCAGCGCCCCCTGGGGCGGGTATGAGCAGTTCTTC
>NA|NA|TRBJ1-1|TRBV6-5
CASYWTGLGTEAFF
TGTGCCAGCTATTGGACGGGTTTGGGGACTGAAGCTTTCTTT
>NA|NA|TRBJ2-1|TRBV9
CASSVDGYSSYNEQFF
TGTGCCAGCAGCGTAGATGGCTACTCCTCCTACAATGAGCAGTTCTTC
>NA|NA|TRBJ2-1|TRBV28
CASSFLEGNEQFF
TGTGCCAGCAGTTTTTTAGAAGGGAATGAGCAGTTCTTC
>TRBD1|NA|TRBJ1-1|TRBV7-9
CASSPRDRGQDTEAFF
TGTGCCAGCAGCCCCCGTGACAGGGGGCAGGACACTGAAGCTTTCTTT
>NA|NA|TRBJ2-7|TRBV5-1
CASSQGRGYEQYF
TGCGCCAGCAGTCAAGGACGGGGCTACGAGCAGTACTTC
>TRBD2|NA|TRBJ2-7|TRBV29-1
CSVLGREGSYEQYF
TGCAGCGTCCTCGGGCGGGAGGGCTCCTACGAGCAGTACTTC
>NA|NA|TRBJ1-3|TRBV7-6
CASSPGSGNTIYF
TGTGCCAGCAGCCCAGGGTCTGGAAACACCATATATTTT
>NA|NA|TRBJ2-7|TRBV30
CAWSPSGGAKDYEQYF
TGTGCCTGGAGCCCCTCTGGAGGGGCAAAGGACTACGAGCAGTACTTC
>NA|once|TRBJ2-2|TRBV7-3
CASSLTYPPGPGELFF
TGTGCCAGCAGCTTAACGTACCCCCCGGGCCCCGGGGAGCTGTTTTTT
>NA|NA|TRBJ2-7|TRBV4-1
CASSQVTRGPSYEQYF
TGCGCCAGCAGCCAAGTGACGAGAGGTCCCTCCTACGAGCAGTACTTC
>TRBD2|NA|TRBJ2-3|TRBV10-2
CASSEGPSGTTDTQYF
TGCGCCAGCAGTGAGGGCCCTAGCGGAACCACAGATACGCAGTATTTT
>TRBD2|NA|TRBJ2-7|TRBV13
CASSTTSGSSYEQYF
TGTGCCAGCTCCACGACTAGCGGGAGCTCCTACGAGCAGTACTTC
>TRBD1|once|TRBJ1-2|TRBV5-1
CASSAGTGYGYTF
TGCGCCAGCAGCGCCGGGACAGGGTATGGCTACACCTTC
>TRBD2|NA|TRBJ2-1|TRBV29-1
CSVDLREGPNEQFF
TGCAGCGTTGATTTGCGGGAGGGTCCTAATGAGCAGTTCTTC
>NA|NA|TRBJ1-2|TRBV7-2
CASSPQRVGSAFYGYTF
TGTGCCAGCAGCCCTCAACGCGTCGGTTCAGCGTTCTATGGCTACACCTTC
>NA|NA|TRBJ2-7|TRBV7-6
CASSPREHSYEQYF
TGTGCCAGCAGCCCCCGGGAACACTCCTACGAGCAGTACTTC
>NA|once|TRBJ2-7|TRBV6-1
CASSEYGDEQYF
TGTGCCAGCAGTGAATATGGGGACGAGCAGTACTTC
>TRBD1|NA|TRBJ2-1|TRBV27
CASSSGQGALYEQFF
TGTGCCAGCAGTTCCGGACAGGGGGCTCTCTATGAGCAGTTCTTC
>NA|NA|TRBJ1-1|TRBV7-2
CASTPWGGMNTEAFF
TGTGCCAGCACCCCATGGGGAGGCATGAACACTGAAGCTTTCTTT
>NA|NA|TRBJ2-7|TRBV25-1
CASSEYADAYEQYF
TGTGCCAGCAGTGAATATGCGGATGCCTACGAGCAGTACTTC
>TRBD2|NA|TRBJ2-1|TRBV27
CASSHLGLSSYNEQFF
TGTGCCAGCAGCCACTTGGGACTATCTTCCTACAATGAGCAGTTCTTC
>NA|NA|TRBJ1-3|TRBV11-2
CASSLEAYEKRHSGNTIYF
TGTGCCAGCAGCTTAGAGGCGTACGAAAAAAGACACTCTGGAAACACCATATATTTT
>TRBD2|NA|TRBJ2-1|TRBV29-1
CSAAGTSGFVYNEQFF
TGCAGCGCCGCCGGGACTAGCGGGTTTGTCTACAATGAGCAGTTCTTC
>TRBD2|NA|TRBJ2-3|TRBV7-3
CASSPGTSGRTDTQYF
TGTGCCAGCAGCCCAGGGACTAGCGGGAGAACAGATACGCAGTATTTT
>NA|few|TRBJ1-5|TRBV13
CASSLGNQPQHF
TGTGCCAGCAGCTTAGGCAATCAGCCCCAGCATTTT
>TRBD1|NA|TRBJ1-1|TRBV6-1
CASSEDRNGVTEAFF
TGTGCCAGCAGTGAGGACAGGAACGGGGTCACTGAAGCTTTCTTT